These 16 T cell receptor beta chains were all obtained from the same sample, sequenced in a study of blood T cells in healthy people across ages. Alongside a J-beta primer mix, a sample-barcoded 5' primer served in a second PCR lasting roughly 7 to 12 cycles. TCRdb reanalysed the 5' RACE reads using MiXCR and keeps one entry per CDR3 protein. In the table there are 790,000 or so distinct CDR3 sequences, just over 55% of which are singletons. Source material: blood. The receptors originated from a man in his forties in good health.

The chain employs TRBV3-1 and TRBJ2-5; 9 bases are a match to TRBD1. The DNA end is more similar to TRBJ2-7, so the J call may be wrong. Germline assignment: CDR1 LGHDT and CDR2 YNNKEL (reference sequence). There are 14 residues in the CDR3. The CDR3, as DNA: TGTGCCAGCAGCCAAGGAAGGACAGGGGTCGAGCAGTACTTC. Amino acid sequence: CASSQGRTGVEQYF.

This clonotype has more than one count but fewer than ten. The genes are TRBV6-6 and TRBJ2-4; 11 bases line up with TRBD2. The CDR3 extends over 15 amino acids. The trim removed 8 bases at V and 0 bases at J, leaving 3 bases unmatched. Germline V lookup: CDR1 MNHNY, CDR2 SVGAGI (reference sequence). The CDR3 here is CASETSGEAKNIQYF. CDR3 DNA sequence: TGTGCCAGCGAGACTAGCGGGGAAGCCAAAAACATTCAGTACTTC.

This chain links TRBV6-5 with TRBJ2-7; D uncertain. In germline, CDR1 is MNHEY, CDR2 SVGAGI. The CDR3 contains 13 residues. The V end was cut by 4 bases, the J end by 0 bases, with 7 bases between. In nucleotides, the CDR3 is TGTGCCAGCAGTTCCCTTTTCTCCTACGAGCAGTACTTC. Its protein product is CASSSLFSYEQYF.

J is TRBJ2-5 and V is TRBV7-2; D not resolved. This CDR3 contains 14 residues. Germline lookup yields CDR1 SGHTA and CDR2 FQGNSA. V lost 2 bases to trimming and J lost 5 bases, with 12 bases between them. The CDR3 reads CASSLSSGGETQYF. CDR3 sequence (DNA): TGTGCCAGCAGCTTAAGTTCCGGTGGGGAGACCCAGTACTTC. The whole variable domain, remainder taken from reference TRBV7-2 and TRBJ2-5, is GAGVSQSPSNKVTEKGKDVELRCDPISGHTALYWYRQSLGQGLEFLIYFQGNSAPDKSGLPSDRFSAERTGGSVSTLTIQRTQQEDSAVYLCASSLSSGGETQYFGPGTRLLVL.

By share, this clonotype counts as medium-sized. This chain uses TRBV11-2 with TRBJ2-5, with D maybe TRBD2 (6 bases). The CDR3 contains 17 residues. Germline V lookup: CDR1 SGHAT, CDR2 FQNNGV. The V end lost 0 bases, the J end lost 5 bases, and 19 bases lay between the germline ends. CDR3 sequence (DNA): TGTGCCAGCAGCTTAGATAAACTAGCCCGGGCGTGGGAGACCCAGTACTTC. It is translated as CASSLDKLARAWETQYF.

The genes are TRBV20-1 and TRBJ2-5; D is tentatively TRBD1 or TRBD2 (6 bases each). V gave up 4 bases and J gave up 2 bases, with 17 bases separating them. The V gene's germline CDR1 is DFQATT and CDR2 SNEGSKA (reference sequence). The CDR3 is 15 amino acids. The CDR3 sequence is CSAKSGQGSQETQYF. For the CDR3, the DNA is TGCAGTGCTAAGAGCGGGCAGGGGAGTCAAGAGACCCAGTACTTC.

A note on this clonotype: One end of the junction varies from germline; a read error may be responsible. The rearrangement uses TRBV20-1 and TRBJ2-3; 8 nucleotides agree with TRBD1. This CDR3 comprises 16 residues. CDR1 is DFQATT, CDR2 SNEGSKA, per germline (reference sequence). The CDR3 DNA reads TGCAGTGCTAGAGACCTAGACAGGGGTAGCACAGAGACGCAGTATTTT. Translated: CSARDLDRGSTETQYF.

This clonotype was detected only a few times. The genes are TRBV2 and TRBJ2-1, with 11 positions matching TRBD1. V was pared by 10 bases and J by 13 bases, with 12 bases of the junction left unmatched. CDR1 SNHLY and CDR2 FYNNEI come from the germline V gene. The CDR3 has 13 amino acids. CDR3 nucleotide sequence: TGTGCCACCTTGATAGGACAGGGGGCAACCCAGTTCTTC. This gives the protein CATLIGQGATQFF.

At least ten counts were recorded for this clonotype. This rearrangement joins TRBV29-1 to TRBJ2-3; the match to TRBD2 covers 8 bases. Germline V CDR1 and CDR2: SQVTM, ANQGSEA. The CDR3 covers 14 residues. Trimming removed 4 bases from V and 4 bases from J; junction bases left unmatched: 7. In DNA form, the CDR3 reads TGCAGCGTTGCGAGCGGGGGTGGAGCAGATACGCAGTATTTT. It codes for CSVASGGGADTQYF.

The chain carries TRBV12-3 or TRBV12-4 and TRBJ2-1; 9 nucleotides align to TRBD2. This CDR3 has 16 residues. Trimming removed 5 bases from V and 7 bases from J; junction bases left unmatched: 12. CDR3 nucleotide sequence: TGTGCCAGCAGTCATAGCGGGGGAGGATCAAGGAATGAGCAGTTCTTC. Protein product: CASSHSGGGSRNEQFF.

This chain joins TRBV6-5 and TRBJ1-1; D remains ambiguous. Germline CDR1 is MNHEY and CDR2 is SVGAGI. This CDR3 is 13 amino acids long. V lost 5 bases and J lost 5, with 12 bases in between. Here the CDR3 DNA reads TGTGCCAGCAGTGGATTTTCGGGAACTGAAGCTTTCTTT. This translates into CASSGFSGTEAFF.

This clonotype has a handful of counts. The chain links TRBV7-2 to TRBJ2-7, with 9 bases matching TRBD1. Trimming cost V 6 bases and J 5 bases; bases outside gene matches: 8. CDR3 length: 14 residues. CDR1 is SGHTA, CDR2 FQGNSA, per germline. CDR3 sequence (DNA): TGTGCCAGCAGTCCAACGGGACAGGGCGACGAGCAGTACTTC. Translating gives CASSPTGQGDEQYF.

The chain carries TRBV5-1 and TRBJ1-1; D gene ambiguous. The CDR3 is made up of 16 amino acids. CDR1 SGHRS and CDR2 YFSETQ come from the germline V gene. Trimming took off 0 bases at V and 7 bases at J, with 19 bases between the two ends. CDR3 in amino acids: CASSLVVSADSGEAFF. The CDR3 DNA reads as TGCGCCAGCAGCTTGGTCGTCAGCGCAGATTCCGGTGAAGCTTTCTTT. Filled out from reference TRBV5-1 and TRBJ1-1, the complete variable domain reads KAGVTQTPRYLIKTRGQQVTLSCSPISGHRSVSWYQQTPGQGLQFLFEYFSETQRNKGNFPGRFSGRQFSNSRSEMNVSTLELGDSALYLCASSLVVSADSGEAFFGQGTRLTVV.

CDR3 region: CASSGDGGGNQPQHF. CDR3 in DNA: TGTGCCAGCAGTGGGGACGGGGGTGGCAATCAGCCCCAGCATTTT. The chain is built from TRBV9 and TRBJ1-5, with D possibly TRBD1 on 5 matching bases. The ends were cut back, 5 bases at V and 2 bases at J, with 14 bases in the middle. Germline V gene data show CDR1 as SGDLS and CDR2 as YYNGEE. The CDR3 is 15 amino acids.

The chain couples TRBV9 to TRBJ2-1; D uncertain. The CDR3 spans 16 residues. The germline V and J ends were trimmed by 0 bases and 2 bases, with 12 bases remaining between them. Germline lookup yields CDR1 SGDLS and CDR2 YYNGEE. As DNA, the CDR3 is TGTGCCAGCAGCGTAGATTGGGCTAGTGCCTACAATGAGCAGTTCTTC. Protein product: CASSVDWASAYNEQFF.

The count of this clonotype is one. The CDR3 DNA follows: TGTGCCATCAGGGGGGGCGGAGACTACGAGCAGTTCTTC. Translation gives CAIRGGGDYEQFF. V is TRBV10-3 and J is TRBJ2-7; either TRBD1 or TRBD2 may fit D (6 bases each). The DNA matches TRBJ2-1 better at its end, which makes the J call doubtful. Germline CDR1 is ENHRY and CDR2 is SYGVKD. The CDR3 length is 13 residues.